This TCR beta chain was found in a study of shared T cell receptors in the human thymus. The sample holds one count of this clone. Some clones are missing from TCRdb's copy, which holds only in-frame ones; the method was immunoSEQ multiplex PCR. Of hundreds of thousands of clones in the sample, approximately 85% were seen once. This CDR3 region has 15 residues. The V gene lost 3 bases and the J gene lost 7 bases, with 13 bases spanning the gap. The germline V gene has CDR1 MNHEY and CDR2 SMNVEV (reference sequence). This sample was shared with a second study, whose subject was human thymus T cells. As reported in that work: Thymic and blood repertoires appeared to display a bias in their usage of V and J genes.

Sequences were obtained from thymocytes. This chain joins TRBV27 and TRBJ1-6; D perhaps matches TRBD1 (5 bases). The TCR was taken from a girl in the first two years of life with a congenital heart defect. The CDR3 loop is CASSFGHPNNSPLHF. The CDR3, as DNA: TGTGCCAGCAGTTTTGGACACCCCAACAATTCACCCCTCCACTTT.